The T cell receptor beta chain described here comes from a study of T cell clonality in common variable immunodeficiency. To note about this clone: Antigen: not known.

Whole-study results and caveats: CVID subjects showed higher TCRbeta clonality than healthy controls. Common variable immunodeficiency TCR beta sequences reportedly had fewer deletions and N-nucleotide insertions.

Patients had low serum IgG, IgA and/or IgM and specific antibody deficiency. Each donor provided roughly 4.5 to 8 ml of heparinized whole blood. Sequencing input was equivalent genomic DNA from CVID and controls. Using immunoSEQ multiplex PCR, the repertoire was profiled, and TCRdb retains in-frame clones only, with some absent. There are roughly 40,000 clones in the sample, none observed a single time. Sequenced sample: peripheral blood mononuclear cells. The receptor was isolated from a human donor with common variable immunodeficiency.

The chain's CDR3 is CASSLTLAGGTDTQYF. The sequenced CDR3 bases are TGTGCCAGCAGCTTAACACTAGCGGGAGGCACAGATACG. This sequence joins TRBV7-3 and TRBJ2-3; 11 positions match TRBD2. The read terminates 3 residues ahead of where the CDR3 ends, so the germline J gene completes it. CDR1 SGHTA and CDR2 FQGTGA come from the germline V gene. The ends lost 0 bases at V and 1 base at J; junction bases unmatched: 0. The CDR3 totals 16 residues.